These 29 T cell receptor beta chains came from one sample sequenced in a study of T cell responses to AZD1222 COVID-19 vaccine. The table came from immunoSEQ multiplex PCR; TCRdb's copy has only in-frame clones and leaves some out. The sample holds some 120,000 clones; approximately 85% are singletons and the top ten take approximately 6.2%. This material consisted of peripheral blood, taken on day 0 of AZD1222 vaccination. The receptor set was obtained from an adult in good health.

The chain joins TRBV7-2 to TRBJ2-1; D is uncertain. The germline V gene has CDR1 SGHTA and CDR2 FQGNSA. This CDR3 region has 11 residues. V was trimmed by 7 bases and J by 7 bases, leaving 8 bases between them. The CDR3 sequence: CASTNGNEQFF. The CDR3 nucleotides are TGTGCCAGCACCAATGGAAATGAGCAGTTCTTC.

The rearrangement links TRBV19 to TRBJ2-1; possibly TRBD2 for D (6 bases). The germline V gene has CDR1 LNHDA and CDR2 SQIVND (reference sequence). The CDR3 sequence is 12 residues long. Trimming took off 7 bases at V and 10 bases at J, with 14 bases between the two ends. The CDR3 protein is CASTAWGEEQFF. DNA of the CDR3: TGTGCCAGTACCGCATGGGGGGAAGAGCAGTTCTTC.

This chain joins TRBV6-5 and TRBJ2-2; a possible D gene is TRBD1 (5 bases). The germline V and J ends were trimmed by 6 bases and 2 bases, with 10 bases remaining between them. The CDR3 covers 14 residues. Germline CDR1 MNHEY, CDR2 SVGAGI. CDR3 loop: CASSQGSNTGELFF. Here the CDR3 DNA reads TGTGCCAGCAGCCAGGGTAGTAACACCGGGGAGCTGTTTTTT.

In this sample, this clone turned up once. This chain uses TRBV19 with TRBJ1-5; the match to TRBD1 covers 7 bases. The germline CDR1 and CDR2 sequences are LNHDA and SQIVND (reference sequence). There are 14 residues in the CDR3. V lost 5 bases and J lost 6; bases outside the gene matches: 7. The CDR3 sequence is CASSQGGLGQPQHF. CDR3 bases: TGTGCCAGTAGTCAGGGGGGTTTAGGTCAGCCCCAGCATTTT. The full variable domain, its missing parts supplied by reference TRBV19 and TRBJ1-5, is DGGITQSPKYLFRKEGQNVTLSCEQNLNHDAMYWYRQDPGQGLRLIYYSQIVNDFQKGDIAEGYSVSREKKESFPLTVTSAQKNPTAFYLCASSQGGLGQPQHFGDGTRLSIL.

This sequence joins TRBV5-5 and TRBJ2-2; D perhaps matches TRBD1 (6 bases). The CDR3 runs to 15 residues. V was cut by 4 bases and J by 1 base, with 11 bases left in between. Looked up from germline, CDR1 is SGHKS and CDR2 is YYEKEE (reference sequence). This CDR3 is CASSLLGQNTGELFF. CDR3 nucleotide sequence: TGTGCCAGCAGCCTCCTGGGACAGAACACCGGGGAGCTGTTTTTT.

The genes are TRBV25-1 and TRBJ1-1; 10 bases agree with TRBD1. The V gene's germline CDR1 is MGHDK and CDR2 SYGVNS. The CDR3 spans 14 residues. V dropped 1 base and J dropped 5; count of bases not matched to a gene: 1. The CDR3 region has the DNA TGTGCCAGCAGTGAATGGGACAGGGGAACTGAAGCTTTCTTT. Amino acid sequence: CASSEWDRGTEAFF. The whole variable domain, remainder taken from reference TRBV25-1 and TRBJ1-1, is EADIYQTPRYLVIGTGKKITLECSQTMGHDKMYWYQQDPGMELHLIHYSYGVNSTEKGDLSSESTVSRIRTEHFPLTLESARPSHTSQYLCASSEWDRGTEAFFGQGTRLTVV.

The rearrangement links TRBV19 to TRBJ2-5; TRBD1 is a possible D gene (7 bases). The CDR3 runs 15 residues. The germline V and J ends were trimmed by 5 bases and 3 bases, with 16 bases remaining between them. Germline loops: CDR1 LNHDA, CDR2 SQIVND (reference sequence). The CDR3 loop is CASSWQGGSEETQYF. CDR3 coding DNA: TGTGCCAGTAGTTGGCAGGGGGGCTCGGAAGAGACCCAGTACTTC.

This clone has only a few counts. The CDR3 protein is CASSVGTGDESPLHF. The CDR3 nucleotides read TGTGCCAGCAGTGTCGGGACAGGGGACGAATCACCCCTCCACTTT. The J gene is TRBJ1-6, the V gene TRBV6-4, with 10 bases fitting TRBD1. The CDR3 contains 15 residues. With 4 bases clipped from V and 10 bases from J, the junction kept 7 bases outside the gene matches. Per germline, CDR1 MRHNA and CDR2 SNTAGT.

The chain couples TRBV9 to TRBJ2-3; D gene ambiguous. Trimming shortened V by 0 bases and J by 10 bases, and 9 bases separated the two germline ends. CDR3 length equals 12 residues. CDR1 and CDR2 (germline): SGDLS, YYNGEE. CDR3 loop: CASSVGIEPQYF. DNA of the CDR3: TGTGCCAGCAGCGTAGGTATAGAGCCGCAGTATTTT.

V usage is TRBV12-3 or TRBV12-4 and J usage is TRBJ1-4, with D uncertain. The CDR3 runs 13 residues. Deletions cut 10 bases from V and 5 bases from J, with 14 bases between. DNA for the CDR3: TGTGCCATACAGACCGCCTTCAATGAAAAACTGTTTTTT. The encoded protein is CAIQTAFNEKLFF.

The chain links TRBV10-3 to TRBJ2-7, with a tentative D call TRBD1 (5 bases). The CDR3 sequence is 12 residues long. V was shortened by 3 bases and J by 4 bases, with 7 bases between the two germline ends. From germline, CDR1 is ENHRY and CDR2 SYGVKD. The CDR3 reads CAISDSGYEQYF. The DNA of the CDR3 is TGTGCCATCAGTGATTCAGGGTACGAGCAGTACTTC.

The J gene is TRBJ1-4, the V gene TRBV5-8; 7 bases are shared with TRBD1. This CDR3 is built from 14 residues. Germline CDR1 reads SGHTS; CDR2 reads YDEGEE. V shed 4 bases and J 2 bases; nucleotides not matched to a gene: 2. This CDR3 reads CASSQGQTNEKLFF. The DNA of the CDR3 is TGTGCCAGCAGCCAGGGACAGACTAATGAAAAACTGTTTTTT.

V is TRBV19 and J is TRBJ1-5; D call uncertain. Germline V CDR1 and CDR2: LNHDA, SQIVND (reference sequence). V was pared by 4 bases and J by 9 bases, with 13 bases between. This CDR3 has 13 amino acids. The CDR3 spells CASSTSLAPPQHF. For the CDR3, the DNA is TGTGCCAGTAGTACCTCCTTGGCTCCGCCCCAGCATTTT.

This chain joins TRBV25-1 and TRBJ1-1, with a weak D call TRBD1 (6 bases). This CDR3 has 13 residues. CDR1 and CDR2 from the germline V gene are MGHDK and SYGVNS. V was pared by 4 bases and J by 11 bases, with 17 bases between. CDR3 sequence reads: CASSGVQGRAAFF. The DNA for the CDR3 is TGTGCCAGCAGTGGGGTGCAGGGGAGGGCGGCTTTCTTT.

V usage is TRBV19 and J usage is TRBJ2-1; the D is unclear. Trimming took 9 bases from V and 8 from J, leaving 20 bases between them. CDR1 and CDR2 (germline): LNHDA, SQIVND (reference sequence). This CDR3 is 14 amino acids long. The CDR3 DNA is TGTGCCAGCTCAACTCGGGCCTGGAATGATGAGCAGTTCTTC. Translation: CASSTRAWNDEQFF.

The chain couples TRBV29-1 to TRBJ1-2; 8 nucleotides agree with TRBD1. V dropped 7 bases and J dropped 3; count of bases not matched to a gene: 1. The CDR3 is 11 residues long. CDR1 is SQVTM, CDR2 ANQGSEA, per germline. Written as DNA, the CDR3 is TGCAGCGCGACAGGGGACTATGGCTACACCTTC. As protein: CSATGDYGYTF.

The rearrangement links TRBV4-3 to TRBJ2-1; the D call may be TRBD1 or TRBD2 (5 bases each). The CDR3 runs to 17 residues. Germline values: CDR1 LGHNA, CDR2 YSLEER. V lost 1 base, J lost 0 bases, and 13 bases lay in between. This chain's CDR3 is CASSQALWGSSYNEQFF. Written as DNA, the CDR3 is TGCGCCAGCAGCCAAGCTCTCTGGGGGAGCTCCTACAATGAGCAGTTCTTC.

V gene TRBV19 combines with J gene TRBJ1-6; D gene unclear. Germline values: CDR1 LNHDA, CDR2 SQIVND (reference sequence). The CDR3 consists of 14 residues. Deletions cut 7 bases from V and 10 bases from J, with 17 bases between. DNA of the CDR3: TGTGCCAGTACCGAATCGAGCGTCGGATCACCCCTCCACTTT. Encoded protein: CASTESSVGSPLHF.

The chain joins TRBV5-6 to TRBJ1-1; D call uncertain. Between the trimmed V and J ends, which lost 2 bases and 1 base, there was a span of 9 bases. The CDR3 is 14 residues long. Germline CDR1 SGHDT, CDR2 YYEEEE. CDR3 sequence reads: CASSFPGRNTEAFF. CDR3 sequence (DNA): TGTGCCAGCAGCTTCCCCGGGAGGAACACTGAAGCTTTCTTT. Complete variable domain (other parts from reference TRBV5-6 and TRBJ1-1): DAGVTQSPTHLIKTRGQQVTLRCSPKSGHDTVSWYQQALGQGPQFIFQYYEEEERQRGNFPDRFSGHQFPNYSSELNVNALLLGDSALYLCASSFPGRNTEAFFGQGTRLTVV.

This clone has just a few counts. V gene TRBV5-5 combines with J gene TRBJ1-5, with D tentatively TRBD1 (5 bases). Trimming cost V 0 bases and J 2 bases, with 6 bases left between them. The germline V gene has CDR1 SGHKS and CDR2 YYEKEE (reference sequence). The CDR3 is 14 residues long. CDR3 sequence: CASSLEGGNQPQHF. In DNA, the CDR3 is TGTGCCAGCAGCTTGGAAGGGGGCAATCAGCCCCAGCATTTT. Full variable domain (rest looked up from reference TRBV5-5 and TRBJ1-5): DAGVTQSPTHLIKTRGQQVTLRCSPISGHKSVSWYQQVLGQGPQFIFQYYEKEERGRGNFPDRFSARQFPNYSSELNVNALLLGDSALYLCASSLEGGNQPQHFGDGTRLSIL.

This clone was seen a handful of times. The V and J genes are TRBV5-4 and TRBJ1-1, with D unclear. The CDR3 loop spans 17 amino acids. Per the germline V gene, CDR1 is SGHNT and CDR2 is YYREEE (reference sequence). Trimming removed 0 bases at V and 3 bases at J, with 18 bases between. The CDR3 sequence is CASSLGGTLGGYTEAFF. Here the CDR3 DNA reads TGTGCCAGCAGCTTGGGGGGAACCTTGGGCGGGTACACTGAAGCTTTCTTT.

The rearrangement joins TRBV5-4 to TRBJ2-3; D unresolved. V was pared by 0 bases and J by 1 base, with 9 bases between. Germline V gene data show CDR1 as SGHNT and CDR2 as YYREEE (reference sequence). The CDR3 extends over 15 amino acids. For the CDR3, the DNA is TGTGCCAGCAGCTTGGCCGTAACAGGCACAGATACGCAGTATTTT. Its translation: CASSLAVTGTDTQYF.

CDR3 region: CASSETGNEAFF. The CDR3 region has the DNA TGTGCCAGCAGTGAAACAGGTAACGAAGCTTTCTTT. The rearrangement uses TRBV6-1 and TRBJ1-1; D possibly corresponds to TRBD1 (5 bases). Per the germline V gene, CDR1 is MNHNS and CDR2 is SASEGT. This CDR3 region has 12 residues. V dropped 2 bases and J dropped 8 bases, with 9 bases sitting between them.

J is TRBJ1-5 and V is TRBV19; D is possibly TRBD1 (6 bases). Trimming took off 3 bases at V and 0 bases at J, with 9 bases between the two ends. The CDR3 has 15 residues. Germline V gene sequence: CDR1 LNHDA, CDR2 SQIVND (reference sequence). CDR3 nucleotides: TGTGCCAGTAGTATGGACAGTTATAGCAATCAGCCCCAGCATTTT. Protein product: CASSMDSYSNQPQHF. Using reference TRBV19 and TRBJ1-5 for the parts outside the CDR3, the full variable domain is DGGITQSPKYLFRKEGQNVTLSCEQNLNHDAMYWYRQDPGQGLRLIYYSQIVNDFQKGDIAEGYSVSREKKESFPLTVTSAQKNPTAFYLCASSMDSYSNQPQHFGDGTRLSIL.

The J gene is TRBJ1-5, the V gene TRBV6-5, with 7 nucleotides matching TRBD1. Germline values: CDR1 MNHEY, CDR2 SVGAGI. This CDR3 is built from 15 residues. Germline trimming cut 5 bases from V and 0 bases from J; bases unmatched to any gene: 4. The CDR3 coding sequence is TGTGCCAGCAGTCGACAGGGAAGTAGCAATCAGCCCCAGCATTTT. It yields the protein CASSRQGSSNQPQHF.

The sample holds one count of this clone. The V gene is TRBV7-9, the J gene TRBJ1-1; D is unclear. V was trimmed by 5 bases and J by 5 bases, leaving 15 bases between them. This CDR3 has 14 amino acids. Germline CDR1 and CDR2: SEHNR and FQNEAQ (reference sequence). CDR3 sequence: CASSRGPERTEAFF. CDR3 DNA: TGTGCCAGCAGCAGAGGTCCCGAGAGGACTGAAGCTTTCTTT.

The gene calls are TRBV6-5 and TRBJ1-2; maybe TRBD1 (6 bases). V lost 2 bases to trimming and J lost 8 bases, with 9 bases between them. The CDR3 length is 12 residues. Germline CDR1 and CDR2: MNHEY and SVGAGI. Written as DNA, the CDR3 is TGTGCCAGCAGTTACAAGGGGGAAGGCTACACCTTC. Its translation is CASSYKGEGYTF.

This chain links TRBV6-1 with TRBJ1-2; no firm D call. This CDR3 has 10 amino acids. The germline CDR1 and CDR2 sequences are MNHNS and SASEGT. The V gene lost 3 bases and the J gene lost 7 bases, with 3 bases spanning the gap. The DNA for the CDR3 is TGTGCCAGCAGTGACGCTGGCTACACCTTC. It encodes CASSDAGYTF.

This rearrangement joins TRBV24-1 to TRBJ2-1; D not resolved. Trimming removed 0 bases at V and 5 bases at J, with 7 bases between. Germline-derived CDR1 and CDR2 are KGHDR and SFDVKD. The CDR3 covers 14 residues. The DNA for the CDR3 is TGTGCCACCAGTGATTTGCGGAGAAACAATGAGCAGTTCTTC. Translated: CATSDLRRNNEQFF.